This T cell receptor (beta chain) was identified in a study of cytomegalovirus exposure and HLA in healthy donors. Study-wide findings and caveats: Cytomegalovirus association was assigned to about 180 TCR beta chains. Rarity held for most TCR sequences, but there were some public TCRs that occurred in many donors.

From germline, CDR1 is MNHEY and CDR2 SVGAGI. Trimming removed 8 bases at V and 3 bases at J, with 13 bases between. This CDR3 contains 13 residues. This clone has only one observation. Its antigen is still unknown. Primers included in the PCR were 60 Vbeta and 13 Jbeta primers. Repertoires were generated with immunoSEQ multiplex PCR, while TCRdb's copy carries only in-frame clones and drops some. The repertoire holds about 150,000 clones, with roughly 83% as singletons. V and J are TRBV6-5 and TRBJ1-2; D call uncertain. This TCR was recovered from a man aged 25 to 40 in good health and CMV-seropositive. Material: PBMCs. The CDR3 DNA sequence: TGTGCCAGCCGGCAAACAGTCGACTATGGCTACACCTTC. Encoded protein: CASRQTVDYGYTF.